These 31 T cell receptor beta chains were sequenced from one sample in a study of blood T cell repertoires in COVID-19. The assay was immunoSEQ multiplex PCR, and TCRdb's table has in-frame clones only and misses some. The sample gives roughly 330,000 clones, 86% of which show up once; 1.6% is in the top ten. The material sequenced was peripheral blood. These receptor sequences come from a woman aged 45 to 65 with acute or convalescent COVID-19.

The rearrangement links TRBV6-5 to TRBJ1-3, with 8 bases lining up with TRBD1. The germline CDR1 and CDR2 sequences are MNHEY and SVGAGI. There are 15 residues in the CDR3. V was pared by 4 bases and J by 0 bases, with 2 bases of the junction left unmatched. The CDR3 loop is CASSWDRSSGNTIYF. Written as DNA, the CDR3 is TGTGCCAGCAGTTGGGACAGGAGCTCTGGAAACACCATATATTTT.

The chain is built from TRBV13 and TRBJ1-2; D may be TRBD1 (5 bases). Germline lookup yields CDR1 PRHDT and CDR2 FYEKMQ (reference sequence). The CDR3 sequence is 14 residues long. V was shortened by 5 bases and J by 6 bases, with 16 bases between the two germline ends. The chain's CDR3 is CASSPPGGVDGYTF. The CDR3 nucleotides are TGTGCCAGCAGCCCCCCCGGGGGGGTCGATGGCTACACCTTC.

This rearrangement joins TRBV19 to TRBJ1-1; D gene ambiguous. The germline V gene encodes CDR1 LNHDA and CDR2 SQIVND (reference sequence). V lost 6 bases, J lost 0 bases, and 17 bases lay in between. The CDR3 loop spans 16 amino acids. DNA of the CDR3: TGTGCCAGTAGCCGTCGCCAGATTAGCATGAACACTGAAGCTTTCTTT. It specifies CASSRRQISMNTEAFF.

This sequence joins TRBV19 and TRBJ2-1, with 11 bases lining up with TRBD2. Losses at the gene ends were 5 bases for V and 3 bases for J; bases not matched to a gene: 6. The CDR3 covers 16 residues. Germline V CDR1 and CDR2: LNHDA, SQIVND (reference sequence). The CDR3 is CASSSQTSGVYNEQFF. CDR3 DNA: TGTGCCAGTAGTTCCCAGACTAGCGGGGTCTACAATGAGCAGTTCTTC.

The chain carries TRBV3-1 (or the pseudogene TRBV3-2) and TRBJ2-5, with 14 bases matching TRBD2. Germline values: CDR1 LGHDT, CDR2 YNNKEL (reference sequence). This CDR3 comprises 14 residues. With V trimmed by 5 bases and J by 5 bases, 1 base remained unmatched. The CDR3 coding sequence is TGTGCCAGCAGCTGGACTAGCGGGAGGGAGACCCAGTACTTC. This translates into CASSWTSGRETQYF.

The chain uses TRBV3-1 (or the pseudogene TRBV3-2) and TRBJ1-4, with D uncertain. The germline gives CDR1 LGHDT, CDR2 YNNKEL (reference sequence). The V gene lost 0 bases and the J gene lost 7 bases, with 15 bases spanning the gap. The CDR3 extends over 16 amino acids. The DNA of the CDR3 is TGTGCCAGCAGCCAAGATTCCGAGGGCCGGCGTGAAAAACTGTTTTTT. As protein: CASSQDSEGRREKLFF.

The chain employs TRBV28 and TRBJ2-7, with D possibly TRBD2 on 6 matching bases. Trimming pared 6 bases from V and 5 bases from J, leaving 17 bases between. The length of the CDR3 is 14 residues. Germline CDR1 MDHEN, CDR2 SYDVKM. CDR3: CASRRDPGGNEQYF. As DNA, the CDR3 is TGTGCCAGCAGGAGAGACCCCGGAGGGAACGAGCAGTACTTC.

The chain is built from TRBV19 and TRBJ2-7; 12 nucleotides line up with TRBD1. V shed 2 bases and J 4 bases; nucleotides not matched to a gene: 9. This CDR3 has 17 residues. Germline V gene data show CDR1 as LNHDA and CDR2 as SQIVND (reference sequence). The CDR3 DNA follows: TGTGCCAGTAGTATACTACATTGGGACAGGGGGCAATACGAGCAGTACTTC. This encodes CASSILHWDRGQYEQYF.

J is TRBJ2-3 and V is TRBV2, with TRBD1 matching 11 bases. The V and J ends lost 6 bases and 6 bases, in that order; junction bases with no gene match: 14. The CDR3 sequence is 17 residues long. Per the germline V gene, CDR1 is SNHLY and CDR2 is FYNNEI. CDR3 in DNA: TGTGCCAGCAGGGGATACTTCGGGACAGGGGGGCGGGATACGCAGTATTTT. This gives the protein CASRGYFGTGGRDTQYF. Full variable domain (remainder filled in from reference TRBV2 and TRBJ2-3): EPEVTQTPSHQVTQMGQEVILRCVPISNHLYFYWYRQILGQKVEFLVSFYNNEISEKSEIFDDQFSVERPDGSNFTLKIRSTKLEDSAMYFCASRGYFGTGGRDTQYFGPGTRLTVL.

This clone appeared a single time. V usage is TRBV10-3 and J usage is TRBJ1-6; weak D call: TRBD1 (5 bases). V lost 8 bases and J lost 8, with 16 bases in between. This CDR3 spans 14 amino acids. Germline CDR1 and CDR2: ENHRY and SYGVKD. The CDR3 region is CAIWRGVLDSPLHF. The CDR3 nucleotides are TGTGCCATCTGGAGGGGCGTCCTGGATTCACCCCTCCACTTT.

This clone was seen a handful of times. The chain has TRBV27 and TRBJ1-5; 7 bases line up with TRBD1. This CDR3 spans 15 amino acids. V dropped 2 bases and J dropped 6; count of bases not matched to a gene: 7. The germline gives CDR1 MNHEY, CDR2 SMNVEV (reference sequence). This chain's CDR3 is CASSLNRGGGQPQHF. CDR3 sequence (DNA): TGTGCCAGCAGTTTAAACAGGGGAGGAGGTCAGCCCCAGCATTTT.

The genes are TRBV7-9 and TRBJ1-3; D remains ambiguous. Germline values: CDR1 SEHNR, CDR2 FQNEAQ (reference sequence). This CDR3 contains 16 residues. The V gene lost 5 bases and the J gene lost 0 bases, with 14 bases spanning the gap. The CDR3 sequence is CASSPRSGSSGNTIYF. The CDR3 nucleotides are TGTGCCAGCAGCCCCCGGTCGGGGAGCTCTGGAAACACCATATATTTT.

The CDR3: CASSLRTSGSYEQYF. CDR3 DNA: TGTGCCAGCAGCTTGAGGACTAGCGGGAGTTACGAGCAGTACTTC. This sequence joins TRBV5-4 and TRBJ2-7, with TRBD2 matching 13 bases. From germline, CDR1 is SGHNT and CDR2 YYREEE (reference sequence). The CDR3 loop spans 15 amino acids. J gave up 4 bases and V 1 base, and 2 bases lay outside the gene matches.

This clone appeared a few times. This chain links TRBV27 with TRBJ2-2; D is uncertain. The CDR3 consists of 11 residues. The germline V and J ends were trimmed by 9 bases and 6 bases, with 8 bases remaining between them. Per germline, CDR1 MNHEY and CDR2 SMNVEV (reference sequence). CDR3 amino acids: CASRLAGELFF. As DNA, the CDR3 is TGTGCCAGTCGGTTGGCCGGGGAGCTGTTTTTT.

The chain employs TRBV27 and TRBJ2-2, with a tentative D call TRBD1 (6 bases). The V gene lost 7 bases and the J gene lost 5 bases, with 14 bases spanning the gap. Germline V gene data show CDR1 as MNHEY and CDR2 as SMNVEV (reference sequence). The CDR3 runs 14 residues. CDR3 DNA: TGTGCCAGCAACAGGGCAGGGCAAACCGGGGAGCTGTTTTTT. It yields the protein CASNRAGQTGELFF.

The J gene is TRBJ2-4, the V gene TRBV27, with TRBD2 matching over 7 bases. Losses at the gene ends were 6 bases for V and 0 bases for J; bases not matched to a gene: 2. The germline V gene encodes CDR1 MNHEY and CDR2 SMNVEV (reference sequence). The CDR3 runs to 14 residues. This chain's CDR3 is CASSPGGAKNIQYF. The CDR3 DNA reads as TGTGCCAGCAGCCCGGGGGGAGCCAAAAACATTCAGTACTTC.

This clone was counted a single time. The V gene is TRBV29-1, the J gene TRBJ1-5; 7 bases are shared with TRBD1. The CDR3 covers 15 residues. J was trimmed by 4 bases and V by 5 bases; bases with no gene match: 11. In germline, CDR1 is SQVTM, CDR2 ANQGSEA. The CDR3 DNA reads TGCAGCGTTCCCAAAAGACAGGGCATAAATCAGCCCCAGCATTTT. Protein product: CSVPKRQGINQPQHF.

This chain links TRBV6-9 with TRBJ1-1; D is possibly TRBD1 (5 bases). Per the germline V gene, CDR1 is MNHGY and CDR2 is SVAAGI. The length of the CDR3 is 15 residues. Trimming pared 3 bases from V and 0 bases from J, leaving 11 bases between. The CDR3 here is CASSYPLTVNTEAFF. The CDR3 region has the DNA TGTGCCAGCAGTTACCCCCTGACAGTGAACACTGAAGCTTTCTTT.

The chain carries TRBV9 and TRBJ1-1; TRBD1 matches 7 bases. Germline trimming cut 3 bases from V and 0 bases from J; bases unmatched to any gene: 11. The CDR3 sequence is 17 residues long. The germline CDR1 and CDR2 sequences are SGDLS and YYNGEE. CDR3 nucleotide sequence: TGTGCCAGCAGCGAGGAGGGGACAGCCTTTATGAACACTGAAGCTTTCTTT. Protein product: CASSEEGTAFMNTEAFF.

The chain carries TRBV7-2 and TRBJ1-3; 8 nucleotides match TRBD1. This CDR3 is built from 14 residues. Germline CDR1 SGHTA, CDR2 FQGNSA. J lost 4 bases, V lost 3 bases, and 2 bases had no gene match. CDR3: CASSFGTGGNTIYF. The CDR3 DNA reads TGTGCCAGCAGCTTCGGGACAGGAGGAAACACCATATATTTT.

The chain combines TRBV24-1 with TRBJ2-1, with D hard to call. This CDR3 is built from 16 residues. CDR1 and CDR2 (germline): KGHDR, SFDVKD. Deletions cut 0 bases from V and 0 bases from J, with 8 bases between. CDR3 amino acids: CATSDLTPSSYNEQFF. For the CDR3, the DNA is TGTGCCACCAGTGATTTGACTCCGAGCTCCTACAATGAGCAGTTCTTC.

V and J are TRBV29-1 and TRBJ2-7; TRBD2 matches 10 bases. The CDR3 totals 14 residues. Germline V gene lookup returns CDR1 SQVTM and CDR2 ANQGSEA. The V gene end was trimmed by 6 bases and the J gene end by 4 bases; junction bases not matched to a gene: 9. CDR3 region: CSVVSGRAAYEQYF. The CDR3 bases are TGCAGCGTCGTAAGCGGGAGGGCCGCGTACGAGCAGTACTTC.

The chain joins TRBV10-3 to TRBJ1-5, with TRBD1 as a possible D gene (6 bases). This CDR3 comprises 12 residues. The V end lost 10 bases, the J end lost 0 bases, and 7 bases lay between the germline ends. The germline gives CDR1 ENHRY, CDR2 SYGVKD. Here the CDR3 DNA reads TGTGCCACAGGGGATAGCAATCAGCCCCAGCATTTT. Translated: CATGDSNQPQHF.

The rearrangement links TRBV24-1 to TRBJ2-5; 9 bases map to TRBD2. CDR1 and CDR2 (germline): KGHDR, SFDVKD. V lost 3 bases to trimming and J lost 5 bases; unmatched junction nucleotides: 9. The CDR3 is 16 residues long. This chain's CDR3 is CATSDQIAGEVETQYF. CDR3 nucleotides: TGTGCCACCAGTGATCAAATAGCGGGAGAGGTTGAGACCCAGTACTTC.

V usage is TRBV27 and J usage is TRBJ2-7, with 9 bases matching TRBD2. Losses at the gene ends were 4 bases for V and 2 bases for J; bases not matched to a gene: 9. The CDR3 runs 16 residues. In germline, CDR1 is MNHEY, CDR2 SMNVEV (reference sequence). In DNA, the CDR3 is TGTGCCAGCAGTTCCCCCCTGACTAGCGGTACCTACGAGCAGTACTTC. This encodes CASSSPLTSGTYEQYF.

In this sample, this clone turned up a few times. This sequence joins TRBV5-1 and TRBJ2-7; 7 nucleotides line up with TRBD1. The J segment lost 7 bases and the V segment lost 0 bases, leaving 10 bases of the junction unmatched. CDR1 and CDR2 (germline): SGHRS, YFSETQ. The CDR3 consists of 15 residues. In DNA form, the CDR3 reads TGCGCCAGCAGCTTGGTAACAGGGGACGAGGGGGAGCAGTACTTC. Protein sequence: CASSLVTGDEGEQYF.

V is TRBV7-9 and J is TRBJ2-1; perhaps TRBD2 as D (5 bases). Trimming removed 4 bases at V and 10 bases at J, with 8 bases between. This CDR3 contains 11 residues. Germline assignment: CDR1 SEHNR and CDR2 FQNEAQ (reference sequence). As DNA, the CDR3 is TGTGCCAGCAGCTACCGCGGGGAGCAGTTCTTC. This gives the protein CASSYRGEQFF.

Here the CDR3 DNA reads TGTGCCAGCAGCTACCTAGCGGGGGAGACAGATACGCAGTATTTT. Translated, it gives CASSYLAGETDTQYF. The chain is built from TRBV7-3 and TRBJ2-3; 10 bases match TRBD2. CDR1 SGHTA and CDR2 FQGTGA come from the germline V gene. Trimming took 4 bases from V and 3 from J; bases not matched to a gene: 4. CDR3 length: 15 amino acids. Based on the CDR3 plus reference TRBV7-3 and TRBJ2-3, the full variable domain is GAGVSQTPSNKVTEKGKYVELRCDPISGHTALYWYRQSLGQGPEFLIYFQGTGAADDSGLPNDRFFAVRPEGSVSTLKIQRTERGDSAVYLCASSYLAGETDTQYFGPGTRLTVL.

This rearrangement joins TRBV28 to TRBJ1-1; D gene unclear. The ends were cut back, 6 bases at V and 0 bases at J, with 8 bases in the middle. Germline loops: CDR1 MDHEN, CDR2 SYDVKM. The CDR3 is 13 residues long. The DNA of the CDR3 is TGTGCCAGCAGGGCGGGATTGAACACTGAAGCTTTCTTT. It translates to CASRAGLNTEAFF.

The chain employs TRBV12-3 or TRBV12-4 and TRBJ2-7; D gene uncertain. V was trimmed by 3 bases and J by 5 bases, leaving 11 bases between them. This CDR3 has 13 residues. The DNA of the CDR3 is TGTGCCAGCAGTTTTAACCCCGCGGACGAGCAGTACTTC. Its translation is CASSFNPADEQYF.

The rearrangement joins TRBV11-2 to TRBJ2-1, with D tentatively TRBD1 (8 bases). The CDR3 runs 16 residues. Trimming removed 5 bases from V and 6 bases from J, with 20 bases in between. The germline gives CDR1 SGHAT, CDR2 FQNNGV. This CDR3 is CASSQAAQGGSNEQFF. The DNA of the CDR3 is TGTGCCAGCAGCCAAGCTGCACAGGGGGGGAGCAATGAGCAGTTCTTC.